Presented here are 20 T cell receptor beta chains from one specimen sequenced in a study of tumor and adjacent non-tumor tissue in lung cancer. RNA was extracted from bulk tissue without any cell sorting. The library came from three nested PCR rounds adapted from ARM-PCR protocols. TCRdb used MiXCR to reprocess the multiplex PCR reads, holding one entry per CDR3 protein. The sample gives approximately 76,000 distinct CDR3 sequences, under 70% of which show up once; roughly 13% is in the top ten. The sample taken for sequencing was lung tumor tissue. These receptors were taken from a woman aged 70 to 79 with non-small cell lung cancer.

A note on this clonotype: A single base separates this from a much larger clone, so it may be a read error. The chain is built from TRBV6-5 and TRBJ2-3; possibly TRBD1 or TRBD2 for D (6 bases each). V shed 8 bases and J shed 6 bases, with 15 bases lying between them. Germline CDR1 is MNHEY and CDR2 is SVGAGI. This CDR3 contains 13 residues. The CDR3 spells CASAPRRGDTQYF. CDR3 sequence (DNA): TGTGCCAGCGCCCCGAGGAGGGGGGATACGCAGTATTTT.

Points on this clonotype: Possible read error: a much larger clone is one base away. In DNA form, the CDR3 reads TGTGCCAGCAGCCAGCACAGGGGACCTGGGGCCAACGTCCTGGCTTTC. Translation: CASSQHRGPGANVLAF. V is TRBV7-9 and J is TRBJ2-6; 7 bases are a match to TRBD1. Germline V lookup: CDR1 SEHNR, CDR2 FQNEAQ (reference sequence). CDR3 length equals 16 residues. The full variable domain, with the rest looked up from reference TRBV7-9 and TRBJ2-6, is DTGVSQNPRHKITKRGQNVTFRCDPISEHNRLYWYRQTLGQGPEFLTYFQNEAQLEKSRLLSDRFSAERPKGSFSTLEIQRTEQGDSAMYLCASSQHRGPGANVLAFGAGSRLTVL.

On this clonotype itself: An end of the junction differs from the germline gene, which may be a read error. The gene calls are TRBV5-5 and TRBJ2-3; D perhaps matches TRBD2 (10 bases). CDR1 and CDR2 from the germline V gene are SGHKS and YYEKEE (reference sequence). The CDR3 totals 20 residues. The CDR3 loop is CTSSLLTGGTLAGVTDTQYF. CDR3 in DNA: TGTACCAGCAGCTTGCTGACAGGGGGGACCCTAGCGGGAGTCACAGATACGCAATATTTT.

This clonotype occurred a few times. A read error is possible here, since a much larger clone lies one base away. This sequence joins TRBV6-1 and TRBJ2-7; tentatively, D is TRBD1 (6 bases). The germline V gene encodes CDR1 MNHNS and CDR2 SASEGT. Trimming took 3 bases from V and 6 from J, leaving 18 bases between them. This CDR3 comprises 15 residues. CDR3 nucleotide sequence: TGTGCCAGCAGTGACTCCGGGACAATTTACCGCGAGCAGTACTTC. It codes for CASSDSGTIYREQYF.

Notes on this clonotype: The limits of the CDR3 on the DNA are not certain, so only TCRdb's listed CDR3 is given. The chain combines TRBV12-3 or TRBV12-4 with TRBJ1-6. The CDR3 numbers 15 amino acids, ends counted. CDR3 amino acids: CASTLFGAGNSLFHF.

In regard to this clonotype: A read error may be the cause here, since a much bigger clone is one base away. The J gene is TRBJ2-7, the V gene TRBV5-1; TRBD1 might be the D (5 bases). CDR3 length equals 15 residues. Germline CDR1 SGHRS, CDR2 YFSETQ. The germline V and J ends were trimmed by 4 bases and 0 bases, with 14 bases remaining between them. This CDR3 reads CASSRGAMSSYEQYF. CDR3 in DNA: TGCGCCAGCAGCCGTGGGGCCATGAGCTCCTACGAGCAGTACTTC.

This chain joins TRBV4-1 and TRBJ2-4; 13 bases match TRBD2. The V and J ends lost 1 base and 9 bases, in that order; junction bases with no gene match: 18. CDR1 and CDR2 (germline): MGHRA, YSYEKL. The CDR3 totals 20 residues. Here the CDR3 DNA reads TGCGCCAGCAGCCAAGTTGTGGTGGTCCGGACTAGCGGGAGTGACGGCATTCAGTACTTC. Protein: CASSQVVVVRTSGSDGIQYF.

Turning to this clonotype: The junction and the germline gene differ at one end; a read error may be behind it. The chain links TRBV20-1 to TRBJ2-6; a possible D gene is TRBD1 (6 bases). The CDR3 is made up of 16 amino acids. Germline CDR1 and CDR2: DFQATT and SNEGSKA (reference sequence). CDR3 residues: CSARKQGFSGANVLTF. The CDR3 nucleotides read TGCAGCGCTAGAAAACAGGGTTTCTCTGGGGCCAACGTCCTGACTTTC.

Comment on this clonotype: One end of the junction does not line up with germline, which may come from a read error. V gene TRBV11-3 combines with J gene TRBJ2-2; the D is unclear. The CDR3 extends over 17 amino acids. The germline CDR1 and CDR2 sequences are SGHNT and YENEEA. In DNA form, the CDR3 reads TGTGCCACCAGCCCCCATCAATCGAGATTGAACACCGGGGAGCTGTTTTTT. This codes for CATSPHQSRLNTGELFF.

As to this clonotype: A read error may account for a junction end that differs from germline. The V and J genes are TRBV29-1 and TRBJ2-2, with TRBD2 matching 9 bases. The CDR3 is 12 residues long. The germline V gene encodes CDR1 SQVTM and CDR2 ANQGSEA. CDR3 region: CRARTSAGELFF. The CDR3 nucleotides are TGCAGAGCTAGGACTAGCGCCGGAGAGCTGTTTTTT.

This clonotype has only a few counts. This chain's CDR3 is CASSFGSGMAGELFF. CDR3 DNA sequence: TGTGCCAGCAGCTTCGGTAGCGGGATGGCCGGGGAGCTGTTTTTT. The chain recombines TRBV7-8 with TRBJ2-2; 8 bases agree with TRBD2. The germline gives CDR1 SGHVS, CDR2 FQNEAQ. V was pared by 3 bases and J by 6 bases, with 6 bases of the junction left unmatched. The CDR3 covers 15 residues.

This sequence joins TRBV5-4 and TRBJ2-1; perhaps TRBD2 as D (6 bases). Trimming pared 6 bases from V and 8 bases from J, leaving 24 bases between. The germline V gene has CDR1 SGHNT and CDR2 YYREEE (reference sequence). This CDR3 is 16 amino acids long. The DNA for the CDR3 is TGTGCCAGCAACACTCGACTAGTGGGGGTGGTGTATGAGCAGTTCTTC. Its translation: CASNTRLVGVVYEQFF.

As regards this clonotype: This is likely a read error, given that the CDR3 carries no conserved phenylalanine or tryptophan at its end. The chain has TRBV20-1 and TRBJ2-7, with D maybe TRBD2 (5 bases). There are 13 residues in the CDR3. The germline CDR1 and CDR2 sequences are DFQATT and SNEGSKA (reference sequence). DNA of the CDR3: TGCAATGATAATCGGGGAAGCGGTCTCGAGCAGTACATC. This translates into CNDNRGSGLEQYI.

V gene TRBV5-6 combines with J gene TRBJ2-7; D gene unclear. The V and J ends lost 8 bases and 3 bases respectively, with 15 bases between them. CDR1 is SGHDT, CDR2 YYEEEE, per germline. The CDR3 is 13 amino acids. The CDR3 here is CASATGSLYEQYF. CDR3 in DNA: TGTGCCAGTGCTACGGGCTCCCTCTACGAGCAGTACTTC.

Regarding this clonotype: Given a much more abundant clone one base away, this may be a read error. The V and J genes are TRBV28 and TRBJ2-1, with TRBD2 matching over 9 bases. The germline V gene encodes CDR1 MDHEN and CDR2 SYDVKM. The CDR3 is 13 residues long. The CDR3 DNA reads TGTGCCAGCAGGAGCGGGAGGAACAATGAGCAGTCCTTC. Its protein product is CASRSGRNNEQSF.

As to this clonotype: Without the conserved terminal phenylalanine or tryptophan, this CDR3 likely stems from a read error. The gene calls are TRBV5-1 and TRBJ2-4, with 14 bases aligning to TRBD2. Germline CDR1 is SGHRS and CDR2 is YFSETQ. V dropped 3 bases and J dropped 0; count of bases not matched to a gene: 2. There are 17 residues in the CDR3. The CDR3 region is CASSSTSGRVAKNIQYL. CDR3 DNA sequence: TGCGCCAGCAGCTCGACTAGCGGGAGGGTAGCCAAAAACATTCAGTACTTA.

Notes on this clonotype: With a much larger clone just one base away, this may be a read error. The chain couples TRBV20-1 to TRBJ2-2; the match to TRBD2 covers 9 bases. V lost 2 bases to trimming and J lost 6 bases; unmatched junction nucleotides: 16. The CDR3 is made up of 18 amino acids. Germline CDR1 and CDR2: DFQATT and SNEGSKA (reference sequence). The CDR3 here is CSARNLLQAGGPSGELFF. CDR3 coding DNA: TGCAGTGCTAGAAATCTTCTACAGGCGGGAGGGCCCTCCGGGGAGCTGTTTTTT.

This clonotype was counted only a few times. The chain carries TRBV28 and TRBJ2-7; D is perhaps TRBD2 (5 bases). CDR1 is MDHEN and CDR2 is SYDVKM in the germline V gene. Trimming removed 6 bases from V and 2 bases from J, with 20 bases in between. This CDR3 comprises 16 residues. The chain's CDR3 is CASRATPGSPAYEQYF. DNA of the CDR3: TGTGCCAGCAGGGCAACTCCGGGATCTCCCGCCTACGAGCAGTACTTC.

Comments on this clonotype: Since a much larger clone is just one base distant, this may be a read error. This chain connects TRBV7-8 to TRBJ2-3, with 7 bases that match TRBD1. J was trimmed by 4 bases and V by 5 bases; bases with no gene match: 9. The CDR3 contains 15 residues. Germline values: CDR1 SGHVS, CDR2 FQNEAQ. CDR3 sequence reads: CASSVRDSSSDTQYF. DNA of the CDR3: TGTGCCAGCAGCGTTCGGGACAGTAGCTCAGATACGCAGTATTTT.

Comments on this clonotype: A much larger clonotype is one base distant, so this may be a read error. The chain combines TRBV7-2 with TRBJ1-5; 8 bases fit TRBD1. This CDR3 is built from 18 residues. V was clipped by 5 bases and J by 3 bases; unmatched bases: 15. From germline, CDR1 is SGHTA and CDR2 FQGNSA. The CDR3 loop reads CASSPRHGTGNTNQPQHF. DNA for the CDR3: TGTGCCAGCAGCCCTAGACACGGGACAGGCAACACCAATCAGCCCCAGCATTTT.